These 3 T cell receptor beta chains originate from one sample sequenced in a study of shared clonotypes between healthy human individuals. Positive CCR7 selection of CD45RO-negative cells yielded the naive CD8 cells, and terminally differentiated effector memory CD45RA+ cells were excluded. TCRdb keeps only in-frame clones here, not all; method: immunoSEQ multiplex PCR. Seen here are under 2,000,000 clones, about 95% observed once, and the top ten hold roughly 1%. The specimen sequenced was naive CD8+ T cells sorted from blood. Receptors were obtained from a man younger than 35 in good health.

This chain uses TRBV7-9 with TRBJ2-5; TRBD1 agrees at 9 bases. V dropped 5 bases and J dropped 5; count of bases not matched to a gene: 9. CDR1 and CDR2 (germline): SEHNR, FQNEAQ (reference sequence). This CDR3 has 15 residues. The CDR3, as DNA: TGTGCCAGCAGCCCCCCACAGGGGGCTGGCGAGACCCAGTACTTC. Translation gives CASSPPQGAGETQYF.

This chain joins TRBV9 and TRBJ2-2; no reliable D call. V was cut by 1 base and J by 6 bases, with 10 bases left in between. The CDR3 loop spans 14 amino acids. Germline V lookup: CDR1 SGDLS, CDR2 YYNGEE. The CDR3 DNA reads as TGTGCCAGCAGCGTAAAGGGAACGGCCGGGGAGCTGTTTTTT. Amino acid sequence: CASSVKGTAGELFF.

The J gene is TRBJ2-3, the V gene TRBV5-1, with a possible D match to TRBD1 (6 bases). CDR3 length equals 15 residues. The germline V and J ends were trimmed by 1 base and 5 bases, with 14 bases remaining between them. In germline, CDR1 is SGHRS, CDR2 YFSETQ. The CDR3 region has the DNA TGCGCCAGCAGCTTGTCCCCAGGGGAAGGAGATACGCAGTATTTT. Translated, it gives CASSLSPGEGDTQYF.